Sequencing of this T cell receptor (beta chain) was carried out in a study of response to subunit inactivated influenza vaccine. This clonotype was seen more than once but under ten times. Antigen unknown. One entry per CDR3 protein results from TCRdb running MiXCR on the RT-PCR reads. Of almost 250,000 distinct CDR3 sequences listed, 12% were seen once; the top ten hold approximately 8.3%. General study results and limits: It was the authors' suggestion that each seasonal influenza vaccination recruits few new T cells.

The CDR3 spans 15 residues. J was trimmed by 2 bases and V by 10 bases; bases with no gene match: 9. Per the germline V gene, CDR1 is MNHEY and CDR2 is SVGEGT. The sequence came from a man aged 50 to 60 who received an inactivated influenza vaccine. This chain connects TRBV6-2 or TRBV6-3 to TRBJ2-2, with 8 bases identical to TRBD1. Sequences were derived from non-naive T cells sorted from PBMCs, sampled approximately 15 days before vaccination. CDR3 in DNA: TGTGCCATCTCGGGGGACAGGCTTAACACCGGGGAGCTGTTTTTT. It translates to CAISGDRLNTGELFF.